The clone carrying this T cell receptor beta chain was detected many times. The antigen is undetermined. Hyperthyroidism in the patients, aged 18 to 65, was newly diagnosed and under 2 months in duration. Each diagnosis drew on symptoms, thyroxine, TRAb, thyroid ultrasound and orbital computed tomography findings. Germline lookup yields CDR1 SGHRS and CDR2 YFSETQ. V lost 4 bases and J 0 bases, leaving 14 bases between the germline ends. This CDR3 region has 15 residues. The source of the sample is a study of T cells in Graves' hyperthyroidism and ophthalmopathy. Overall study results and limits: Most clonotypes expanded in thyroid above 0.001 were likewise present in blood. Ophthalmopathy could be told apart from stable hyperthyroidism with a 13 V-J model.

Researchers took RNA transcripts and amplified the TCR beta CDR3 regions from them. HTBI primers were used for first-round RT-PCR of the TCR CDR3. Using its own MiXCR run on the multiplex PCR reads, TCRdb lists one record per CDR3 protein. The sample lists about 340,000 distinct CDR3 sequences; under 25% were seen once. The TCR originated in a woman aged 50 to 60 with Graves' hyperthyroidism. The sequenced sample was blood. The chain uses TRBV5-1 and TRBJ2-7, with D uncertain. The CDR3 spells CASSEVSFSSYEQYF. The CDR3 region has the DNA TGCGCCAGCAGCGAGGTCTCCTTTAGCTCCTACGAGCAGTACTTC.